This T cell receptor (beta chain) was obtained from a study of T cell changes during pregnancy in multiple sclerosis. The CDR3 sequence is 16 residues long. V was pared by 1 base and J by 4 bases, with 3 bases of the junction left unmatched. Germline loops: CDR1 LGHNA, CDR2 YNFKEQ. By share, this clone ranks as medium-sized. Some clones are missing from TCRdb's copy, which holds only in-frame ones; the method was immunoSEQ multiplex PCR. The sample yields 15,000 to 25,000 clones, about 87% seen once. This TCR came from a female donor in good health, enrolled as a control in a pregnancy study. This chain links TRBV4-2 with TRBJ2-3; 12 nucleotides agree with TRBD2. The sample here was CD8+ T cells from peripheral blood mononuclear cells, taken in the third trimester of pregnancy. The CDR3 region is CASSQATSGSPDTQYF. CDR3 DNA sequence: TGTGCCAGCAGCCAAGCGACTAGCGGGAGTCCAGATACGCAGTATTTT.